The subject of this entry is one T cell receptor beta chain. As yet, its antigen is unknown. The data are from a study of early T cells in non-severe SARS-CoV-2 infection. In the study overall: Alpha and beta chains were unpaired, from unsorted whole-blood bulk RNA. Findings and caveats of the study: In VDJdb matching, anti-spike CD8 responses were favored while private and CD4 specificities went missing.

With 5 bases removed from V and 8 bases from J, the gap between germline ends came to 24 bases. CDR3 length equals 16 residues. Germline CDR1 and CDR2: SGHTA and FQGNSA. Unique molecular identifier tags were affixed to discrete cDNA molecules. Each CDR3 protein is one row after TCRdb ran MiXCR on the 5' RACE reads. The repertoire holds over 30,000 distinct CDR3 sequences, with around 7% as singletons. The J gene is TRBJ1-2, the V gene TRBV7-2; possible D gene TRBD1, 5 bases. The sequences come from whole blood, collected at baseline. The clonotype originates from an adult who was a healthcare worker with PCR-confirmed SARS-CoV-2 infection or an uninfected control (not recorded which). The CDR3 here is CASSTGSDGLYKGYTF. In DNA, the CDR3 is TGTGCCAGCAGCACAGGCTCGGACGGATTATATAAAGGCTACACCTTC.